Listed below are T cell receptor beta chains from one sample, sequenced in a study of T cells in Graves' hyperthyroidism and ophthalmopathy. A single record per CDR3 protein comes from TCRdb applying MiXCR to the multiplex PCR reads. Seen here are about 400,000 distinct CDR3 sequences, approximately 14% observed once, and the top ten hold approximately 30%. Material: blood. The receptors shown here come from a woman between 18 and 29 years old with Graves' hyperthyroidism that later progressed to Graves' ophthalmopathy. CDR3s include the opening cysteine and the closing phenylalanine or tryptophan. The D gene is left open where the match is weak. Clone size, where shown, is once, few, many, or a class for clones that have expanded.

clone_size: many; d_call: TRBD1; j_call: TRBJ2-5; v_call: TRBV28; cdr3_nt: TGTGCCAGCAGTTATGAGGCACGCAGGACAGGGGTTTCCCAAGAGACCCAGTACTTC; cdr3_aa: CASSYEARRTGVSQETQYF
clone_size: many; d_call: .; j_call: TRBJ1-4; v_call: TRBV6-1; cdr3_nt: TGTGCCAGCAGTGAATTACAGGGACGAGAAAAACTGTTTTTT; cdr3_aa: CASSELQGREKLFF
clone_size: .; d_call: TRBD1; j_call: TRBJ2-7; v_call: TRBV4-2; cdr3_nt: TGTGCCAGCAGCCAGACCGGGACAGGGTACGAGCAGTACTTC; cdr3_aa: CASSQTGTGYEQYF
clone_size: many; d_call: TRBD2; j_call: TRBJ2-1; v_call: TRBV11-2; cdr3_nt: TGTGCCAGCAGCTCTCAAATAGCGGGAGGGAGCTACAATGAGCAGTTCTTC; cdr3_aa: CASSSQIAGGSYNEQFF
clone_size: many; d_call: TRBD2; j_call: TRBJ2-1; v_call: TRBV3-1; cdr3_nt: TGTGCCAGCAGCCAAGCAGTGAGCGGGACCTACAATGAGCAGTTCTTC; cdr3_aa: CASSQAVSGTYNEQFF
clone_size: many; d_call: TRBD2; j_call: TRBJ2-7; v_call: TRBV29-1; cdr3_nt: TGCAGCGTTGAAGGGGGGGGGAGCTCCTACGAGCAGTACTTC; cdr3_aa: CSVEGGGSSYEQYF
clone_size: few; d_call: TRBD2; j_call: TRBJ2-1; v_call: TRBV18; cdr3_nt: TGTGCCAGCTCGCCTTTAAGGAGCGGGAGATACAATGAGCAGTTCTTC; cdr3_aa: CASSPLRSGRYNEQFF
clone_size: many; d_call: .; j_call: TRBJ2-2; v_call: TRBV18; cdr3_nt: TGTGCCAGCTCACCACCGACAGTTACCGGGGAGCTGTTTTTT; cdr3_aa: CASSPPTVTGELFF
clone_size: many; d_call: .; j_call: TRBJ2-1; v_call: TRBV6-5; cdr3_nt: TGTGCCAGCAGTTACTCTGTGGCTTTGGCTCTCACTGAGCAGTTCTTC; cdr3_aa: CASSYSVALALTEQFF
clone_size: few; d_call: .; j_call: TRBJ2-7; v_call: TRBV5-4; cdr3_nt: TGTGCCAGCAGCTTGGACTCAGGGGTGGGCGAGCAGTACTTC; cdr3_aa: CASSLDSGVGEQYF
clone_size: .; d_call: .; j_call: TRBJ1-5; v_call: TRBV20-1; cdr3_nt: TGCAGTGCTAGAAGGCCTGGACAGCGCAATCAGCCCCAGCATTTT; cdr3_aa: CSARRPGQRNQPQHF
clone_size: .; d_call: TRBD1; j_call: TRBJ1-6; v_call: TRBV20-1; cdr3_nt: TGCAGTGCTAAAATACCGGGACAGGGGTATCCCTCACCCCTCCACTTT; cdr3_aa: CSAKIPGQGYPSPLHF
clone_size: many; d_call: .; j_call: TRBJ1-2; v_call: TRBV10-2; cdr3_nt: TGCGCCAGCAGCGACAGAGCGGCAGGGGTCTATGGCTACACCTTC; cdr3_aa: CASSDRAAGVYGYTF
clone_size: many; d_call: .; j_call: TRBJ2-7; v_call: TRBV6-2/TRBV6-3; cdr3_nt: TGTGCCAGCAGTTATGTGGGCCAGAACGAGCAGTACTTC; cdr3_aa: CASSYVGQNEQYF
clone_size: few; d_call: .; j_call: TRBJ2-7; v_call: TRBV2; cdr3_nt: TGTGCCAGCACCACACTGGGGACAAACGATGACAATGACGAATCTAAAGAAAAGTACGAGCAGTACTTC; cdr3_aa: CASTTLGTNDDNDESKEKYEQYF
clone_size: .; d_call: .; j_call: TRBJ2-1; v_call: TRBV9; cdr3_nt: TGTGCCAGCAGCGTAGGTGGGGGGGGGGGCTACGAGCAGTTCTTC; cdr3_aa: CASSVGGGGGYEQFF
clone_size: many; d_call: TRBD2; j_call: TRBJ2-1; v_call: TRBV7-3; cdr3_nt: TGTGCCAGCAGCTTATCTGCTCGGACTAGCGGGAGGGAACGTGTAGTCGATGAGCAGTTCTTC; cdr3_aa: CASSLSARTSGRERVVDEQFF
clone_size: .; d_call: .; j_call: TRBJ1-1; v_call: TRBV20-1; cdr3_nt: TGCAGTGCCCCAAAGCCCGCGAACACTGAAGCTTTCTTT; cdr3_aa: CSAPKPANTEAFF